This TCR beta chain was captured by sequencing in a study of identical twins. Each CDR3 protein gets one entry after TCRdb re-called the 5' RACE reads with MiXCR. The sample shows roughly 290,000 distinct CDR3 sequences, about 8% of them seen only once. CDR3 length equals 16 residues. V lost 4 bases and J lost 5; bases outside the gene matches: 10. Per the germline V gene, CDR1 is PRHDT and CDR2 is FYEKMQ (reference sequence). These data also featured in a second study, about yellow fever vaccine responses in identical twins.

The chain combines TRBV13 with TRBJ1-4, with 7 bases that match TRBD1. This TCR derives from a woman aged 18-29 years in good health. Sequencing used memory (CD45RO+) T cells sorted from blood. The CDR3 spells CASSSLQGVENEKLFF. CDR3 sequence (DNA): TGTGCCAGCAGCTCCTTGCAGGGGGTCGAGAATGAAAAACTGTTTTTT.